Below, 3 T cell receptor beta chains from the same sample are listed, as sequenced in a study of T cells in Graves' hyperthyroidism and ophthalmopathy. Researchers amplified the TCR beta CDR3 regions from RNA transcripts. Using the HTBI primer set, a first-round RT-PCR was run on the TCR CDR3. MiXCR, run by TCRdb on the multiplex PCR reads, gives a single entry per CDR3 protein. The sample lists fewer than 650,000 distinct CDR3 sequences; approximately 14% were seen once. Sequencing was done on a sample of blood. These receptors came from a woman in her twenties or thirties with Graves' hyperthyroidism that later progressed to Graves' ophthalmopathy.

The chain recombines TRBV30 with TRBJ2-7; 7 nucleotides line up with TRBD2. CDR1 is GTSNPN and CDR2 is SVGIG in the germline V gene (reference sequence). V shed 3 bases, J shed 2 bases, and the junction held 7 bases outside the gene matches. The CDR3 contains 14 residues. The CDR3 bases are TGTGCCTGGAGCCCCGGGACTACTCCCTACGAGCAGTACTTC. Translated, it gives CAWSPGTTPYEQYF. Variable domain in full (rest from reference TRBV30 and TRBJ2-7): SQTIHQWPATLVQPVGSPLSLECTVEGTSNPNLYWYRQAAGRGLQLLFYSVGIGQISSEVPQNLSASRPQDRQFILSSKKLLLSDSGFYLCAWSPGTTPYEQYFGPGTRLTVT.

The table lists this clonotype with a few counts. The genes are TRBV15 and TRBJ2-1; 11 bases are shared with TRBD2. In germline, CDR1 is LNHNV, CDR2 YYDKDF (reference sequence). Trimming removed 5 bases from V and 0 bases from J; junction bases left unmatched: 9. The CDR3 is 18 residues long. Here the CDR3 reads CATSSPGLAANSYNEQFF. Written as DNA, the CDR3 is TGTGCCACCAGCTCTCCGGGACTAGCGGCGAACTCCTACAATGAGCAGTTCTTC.

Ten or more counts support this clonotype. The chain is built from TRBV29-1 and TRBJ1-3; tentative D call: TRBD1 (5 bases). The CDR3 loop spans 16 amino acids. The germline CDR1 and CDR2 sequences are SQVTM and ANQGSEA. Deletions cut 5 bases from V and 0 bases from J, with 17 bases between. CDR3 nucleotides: TGCAGCGTTACAGCAGGGACCCACCGCTCTGGAAACACCATATATTTT. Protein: CSVTAGTHRSGNTIYF.